This TCR beta chain was observed in a study of T cell responses to AZD1222 COVID-19 vaccine. Overall study findings and caveats: The CD4 TCRs associated with vaccination extended across spike and predominated at 160-218 and 743-854. Spike-specific TCR breadth and depth were elevated following two AZD1222 doses. Seropositive at baseline were only five or six AZD1222 recipients. Scientists sampled the repertoires only once the peak T cell response had passed.

Clones were sequenced by immunoSEQ multiplex PCR, and TCRdb holds only the in-frame ones, with some missing. The profile shows about 73,000 clones, roughly 90% of them singletons. The CDR3 is 13 amino acids. V lost 0 bases to trimming and J lost 1 base, with 6 bases between them. The germline V gene encodes CDR1 GTSNPN and CDR2 SVGIG (reference sequence). About this clone itself: What it binds is unknown.

This chain joins TRBV30 and TRBJ1-1, with TRBD1 as a possible D gene (6 bases). This sample comprised peripheral blood, obtained 28 days after the second AZD1222 dose. This sequence originates from an adult who received the AZD1222 COVID-19 vaccine. The CDR3 coding sequence is TGTGCCTGGAGTGTACAGGGGAACACTGAAGCTTTCTTT. This encodes CAWSVQGNTEAFF.